This TCR beta chain is drawn from a study of radiation and T cells in renal cell carcinoma. Study-level findings and limits: Baseline intratumoral clonotype presence is unknown without pretreatment biopsies. In blood, top tumor clones expanded by 2 weeks, shrinking by 4.

Profiling relied on immunoSEQ multiplex PCR, and the TCRdb table lists in-frame clones only, not all of them. The profile shows more than 65,000 clones, around 85% of them singletons. This clone was recorded at least ten times. Its antigen is as yet unknown. As to time point: blood 2 weeks post-SBRT. The sample's treatment: 15 Gy SBRT to primary tumor, nephrectomy 4 weeks later. After SBRT, blood was collected at 2 and 4 weeks, plus baseline. The tumor was a clear cell renal cell carcinoma. The TCR was taken from a woman aged 45-59 years with renal cell carcinoma. This sample comprised blood, obtained from a patient whose treatment included radiotherapy and nephrectomy.

The CDR3 region has the DNA TGTGCCTGTGAGCGGGCAGAAGGAAACACCATATATTTT. Amino acids: CACERAEGNTIYF. This sequence joins TRBV30 and TRBJ1-3; the D is unclear. Between the trimmed V and J ends, which lost 6 bases and 4 bases, there was a span of 13 bases. The CDR3 loop spans 13 amino acids. Germline V gene lookup returns CDR1 GTSNPN and CDR2 SVGIG (reference sequence).